These 30 T cell receptor beta chains were all obtained from the same sample, sequenced in a study of molecular identifiers for immune sequencing clone quantification. Via MiXCR, TCRdb re-called the PCR reads, giving one row per CDR3 protein. The table has about half a million distinct CDR3 sequences, about 20% seen once. The sequenced sample consisted of naive CD8+ T cells from blood, with Jurkat cell RNA spiked in. Subset reported: FACS-sorted CD8+CD4-CCR7+CD45RA+ naive T cells. The source is a human donor in good health. Some libraries in this study had Jurkat cell RNA spiked in.

This clonotype was seen only a few times. The chain is built from TRBV20-1 and TRBJ2-1; TRBD2 matches at 9 bases. This CDR3 spans 14 amino acids. Germline V gives CDR1 DFQATT, CDR2 SNEGSKA (reference sequence). The V and J ends lost 3 bases and 4 bases, in that order; junction bases with no gene match: 4. CDR3 sequence reads: CSAREREVYNEQFF. For the CDR3, the DNA is TGCAGTGCTAGGGAGCGGGAGGTTTACAATGAGCAGTTCTTC.

The rearrangement uses TRBV4-1 and TRBJ2-1; 7 nucleotides align to TRBD1. This CDR3 comprises 16 residues. J gave up 2 bases and V 4 bases, and 8 bases lay outside the gene matches. Germline CDR1 is MGHRA and CDR2 is YSYEKL. Written as DNA, the CDR3 is TGCGCCAGCAGCCCCACAGGGACAGTGGCCTACAATGAGCAGTTCTTC. It yields the protein CASSPTGTVAYNEQFF.

This clonotype appeared many times. V is TRBV20-1 and J is TRBJ2-3; weak D call: TRBD2 (6 bases). The CDR3 extends over 14 amino acids. CDR1 is DFQATT, CDR2 SNEGSKA, per germline (reference sequence). V was clipped by 1 base and J by 4 bases, with 12 bases between them. This chain's CDR3 is CSARGGEEPDTQYF. CDR3 nucleotide sequence: TGCAGTGCTAGAGGGGGGGAGGAACCAGATACGCAGTATTTT.

The gene calls are TRBV20-1 and TRBJ2-3; 10 bases map to TRBD1. Germline V lookup: CDR1 DFQATT, CDR2 SNEGSKA (reference sequence). V shed 7 bases, J shed 0 bases, and the junction held 10 bases outside the gene matches. The CDR3 consists of 16 residues. The CDR3 nucleotides are TGCAGTGATGGGACAGGGGTTCCCTCTAGCACAGATACGCAGTATTTT. This gives the protein CSDGTGVPSSTDTQYF.

Notes on this clonotype: A read error may be the cause here, since a much bigger clone is one base away. Likely a read error: the CDR3 ends without its conserved phenylalanine or tryptophan. This rearrangement joins TRBV7-2 to TRBJ2-3; no reliable D call. The germline gives CDR1 SGHTA, CDR2 FQGNSA. The CDR3 totals 14 residues. The V end lost 4 bases, the J end lost 4 bases, and 12 bases lay between the germline ends. Here the CDR3 DNA reads TGTGCCAGCAGCTACTTGATTAATTCAGATACGCAGTATTGT. Amino acids: CASSYLINSDTQYC.

Many counts were recorded for this clonotype. The chain employs TRBV7-9 and TRBJ2-7; TRBD1 agrees at 8 bases. The V and J ends lost 2 bases and 2 bases, in that order; junction bases with no gene match: 5. Germline assignment: CDR1 SEHNR and CDR2 FQNEAQ (reference sequence). The CDR3 is 15 residues long. CDR3 nucleotides: TGTGCCAGCAGCTTACAACAGGGGGAAGCCTACGAGCAGTACTTC. It codes for CASSLQQGEAYEQYF.

This clonotype turned up a few times. The chain uses TRBV12-3 or TRBV12-4 and TRBJ1-6; the D gene is possibly TRBD1 (6 bases). Trimming took 3 bases from V and 5 from J, leaving 14 bases between them. The CDR3 loop spans 16 amino acids. In DNA form, the CDR3 reads TGTGCCAGCAGTTTTTACCCGGCAGGGGATAATTCACCCCTCCACTTT. Translated, it gives CASSFYPAGDNSPLHF.

This clonotype was picked up a small number of times. The chain employs TRBV7-9 and TRBJ2-1; D uncertain. The CDR3 covers 15 residues. The germline gives CDR1 SEHNR, CDR2 FQNEAQ (reference sequence). Trimming shortened V by 0 bases and J by 0 bases, and 6 bases separated the two germline ends. The CDR3 protein is CASSLAVHSYNEQFF. CDR3 DNA sequence: TGTGCCAGCAGCTTAGCCGTCCACTCCTACAATGAGCAGTTCTTC.

In its sample, this clonotype was seen many times. In DNA form, the CDR3 reads TGTGCCAGCAGTTTTCGGGGATACAATCAGCCCCAGCATTTT. This sequence encodes CASSFRGYNQPQHF. This rearrangement joins TRBV27 to TRBJ1-5; D gene unclear. Germline lookup yields CDR1 MNHEY and CDR2 SMNVEV (reference sequence). The CDR3 is 14 residues long. Trimming removed 3 bases from V and 3 bases from J, with 9 bases in between.

The table lists this clonotype with many counts. The chain uses TRBV2 and TRBJ1-4; D possibly corresponds to TRBD1 (6 bases). With 5 bases removed from V and 0 bases from J, the gap between germline ends came to 7 bases. Germline CDR1 reads SNHLY; CDR2 reads FYNNEI. The CDR3 is 14 amino acids. CDR3 sequence (DNA): TGTGCCAGCAGTCGGACAGCAACTAATGAAAAACTGTTTTTT. It codes for CASSRTATNEKLFF. The variable domain in full, with the rest retrieved from reference TRBV2 and TRBJ1-4, is EPEVTQTPSHQVTQMGQEVILRCVPISNHLYFYWYRQILGQKVEFLVSFYNNEISEKSEIFDDQFSVERPDGSNFTLKIRSTKLEDSAMYFCASSRTATNEKLFFGSGTQLSVL.

This clonotype was seen at least ten times. The V gene is TRBV25-1, the J gene TRBJ2-5; D may be TRBD2 (6 bases). The CDR3 contains 17 residues. Germline V CDR1 and CDR2: MGHDK, SYGVNS. V was trimmed by 0 bases and J by 2 bases, leaving 16 bases between them. CDR3: CASSEYSLARTQETQYF. The CDR3 nucleotides read TGTGCCAGCAGTGAATATTCCCTAGCGCGTACTCAAGAGACCCAGTACTTC. The full variable domain, its missing parts supplied by reference TRBV25-1 and TRBJ2-5, is EADIYQTPRYLVIGTGKKITLECSQTMGHDKMYWYQQDPGMELHLIHYSYGVNSTEKGDLSSESTVSRIRTEHFPLTLESARPSHTSQYLCASSEYSLARTQETQYFGPGTRLLVL.

This clonotype was seen a single time. This may be a read error, as it is one base from a much larger clone. The limits of the CDR3 on the DNA are not certain, so only TCRdb's listed CDR3 is given. This sequence joins TRBV19 and TRBJ2-3. The CDR3 extends over 15 residues, inclusive of both ends. Germline-derived CDR1 and CDR2 are LNHDA and SQIVND (reference sequence). Here the CDR3 reads CASEVGIGTTDTQCF.

This clonotype was observed a few times. Compared with germline, one end of the junction differs, possibly owing to a read error. The chain uses TRBV6-2 or TRBV6-3 and TRBJ2-3; the D gene could be TRBD1 or TRBD2 (5 bases each). CDR3 length: 15 amino acids. The germline V gene has CDR1 MNHEY and CDR2 SVGEGT. This CDR3 reads CASSQWGPSTDTRYF. Here the CDR3 DNA reads TGTGCCAGCAGTCAATGGGGACCGAGCACAGATACGCGGTATTTT.

This rearrangement joins TRBV6-1 to TRBJ2-1; no firm D call. Trimming took 2 bases from V and 0 from J, leaving 5 bases between them. Germline lookup yields CDR1 MNHNS and CDR2 SASEGT. The CDR3 loop spans 14 amino acids. The CDR3 DNA reads TGTGCCAGCAGTGAAATGAGCTCCTACAATGAGCAGTTCTTC. Translating gives CASSEMSSYNEQFF.

The J gene is TRBJ1-2, the V gene TRBV6-5; D unclear. V was cut by 3 bases and J by 8 bases, with 10 bases left in between. This CDR3 has 12 residues. Germline V gene sequence: CDR1 MNHEY, CDR2 SVGAGI. The DNA of the CDR3 is TGTGCCAGCAGTTATAGGGAAGGCGGCTACACCTTC. It is translated as CASSYREGGYTF.

J is TRBJ2-4 and V is TRBV4-3, with 7 bases aligning to TRBD2. The CDR3 is 15 amino acids. Germline V gene data show CDR1 as LGHNA and CDR2 as YSLEER. After removal of 0 bases from V and 14 bases from J, the junction contained 13 bases not matched to a gene. The CDR3 reads CASSQDSRGGHGKYF. CDR3 nucleotide sequence: TGCGCCAGCAGCCAAGATTCGAGGGGAGGGCACGGGAAGTACTTC.

This clonotype came up many times. J is TRBJ1-4 and V is TRBV2; D gene unclear. In germline, CDR1 is SNHLY, CDR2 FYNNEI. The CDR3 has 13 amino acids. V shed 6 bases and J shed 7 bases, with 12 bases lying between them. The CDR3 reads CASRGIDGEKLFF. The CDR3 DNA reads as TGTGCCAGCAGAGGCATAGACGGTGAAAAACTGTTTTTT.

This sequence joins TRBV20-1 and TRBJ2-7; D gene unclear. CDR3 length: 13 residues. Germline CDR1 DFQATT, CDR2 SNEGSKA (reference sequence). V was trimmed by 0 bases and J by 2 bases, leaving 8 bases between them. The chain's CDR3 is CSARDLETYEQYF. The CDR3 coding sequence is TGCAGTGCTAGAGATCTGGAAACCTACGAGCAGTACTTC.

There are many counts of this clonotype. V usage is TRBV3-1 and J usage is TRBJ2-3; maybe TRBD2 (6 bases). The germline V gene has CDR1 LGHDT and CDR2 YNNKEL (reference sequence). The CDR3 has 15 amino acids. Trimming removed 1 base at V and 5 bases at J, with 13 bases between. The CDR3 DNA reads as TGTGCCAGCAGCCAAGTTTCACTAGCCGGAGATACGCAGTATTTT. This codes for CASSQVSLAGDTQYF.

This clonotype was observed at least ten times. The genes are TRBV12-3 or TRBV12-4 and TRBJ2-3; no firm D call. The CDR3 sequence is 14 residues long. V lost 4 bases and J lost 0, with 8 bases in between. The DNA of the CDR3 is TGTGCCAGCAGTTATGGGATAAGCACAGATACGCAGTATTTT. This encodes CASSYGISTDTQYF.

The gene calls are TRBV6-1 and TRBJ2-5; possibly TRBD1 for D (6 bases). Looked up from germline, CDR1 is MNHNS and CDR2 is SASEGT. There are 15 residues in the CDR3. V gave up 7 bases and J gave up 3 bases, with 18 bases separating them. CDR3 sequence: CASKSGVGWEETQYF. CDR3 coding DNA: TGTGCCAGCAAATCAGGGGTGGGTTGGGAAGAGACCCAGTACTTC.

Worth noting for this clonotype: A read error may explain this, as a much larger clone is one base away. The chain employs TRBV7-2 and TRBJ2-1; TRBD2 matches at 13 bases. Germline V gene data show CDR1 as SGHTA and CDR2 as FQGNSA. The V gene end was trimmed by 5 bases and the J gene end by 8 bases; junction bases not matched to a gene: 6. The CDR3 loop spans 15 amino acids. The CDR3: CASSLGLAGADEQFF. The CDR3 DNA sequence: TGTGCCAGCAGCCTCGGACTAGCGGGAGCCGATGAGCAGTTCTTC. The whole variable domain, filled in from reference TRBV7-2 and TRBJ2-1, reads GAGVSQSPSNKVTEKGKDVELRCDPISGHTALYWYRQSLGQGLEFLIYFQGNSAPDKSGLPSDRFSAERTGGSVSTLTIQRTQQEDSAVYLCASSLGLAGADEQFFGPGTRLTVL.

This clonotype occurred a few times. The rearrangement uses TRBV3-1 and TRBJ2-2; D may be TRBD1 (5 bases). Per the germline V gene, CDR1 is LGHDT and CDR2 is YNNKEL (reference sequence). The CDR3 is 13 residues long. V dropped 0 bases and J dropped 7 bases, with 6 bases sitting between them. In nucleotides, the CDR3 is TGTGCCAGCAGCCAAGACAGGGTCGGGGAGCTGTTTTTT. Translating gives CASSQDRVGELFF.

As regards this clonotype: A much bigger clone sits one base away, suggesting this may be a read error. The chain employs TRBV29-1 and TRBJ2-2, with 8 bases lining up with TRBD2. The ends lost 5 bases at V and 6 bases at J; junction bases unmatched: 2. Germline CDR1 is SQVTM and CDR2 is ANQGSEA. The CDR3 spans 12 residues. The CDR3 bases are TGCAGCGTTTGGACTAGCTCCGGGGAGCTGTTTTTT. It is translated as CSVWTSSGELFF.

This clonotype turned up a few times. V usage is TRBV19 and J usage is TRBJ2-6; D call uncertain. This CDR3 has 19 amino acids. Germline V gene data show CDR1 as LNHDA and CDR2 as SQIVND (reference sequence). Trimming took off 4 bases at V and 0 bases at J, with 19 bases between the two ends. CDR3 DNA: TGTGCCAGTAGTAAAGAGTTTTATTTTGGGCTCTCTGGGGCCAACGTCCTGACTTTC. It is translated as CASSKEFYFGLSGANVLTF. Using reference TRBV19 and TRBJ2-6 for the parts outside the CDR3, the full variable domain is DGGITQSPKYLFRKEGQNVTLSCEQNLNHDAMYWYRQDPGQGLRLIYYSQIVNDFQKGDIAEGYSVSREKKESFPLTVTSAQKNPTAFYLCASSKEFYFGLSGANVLTFGAGSRLTVL.

The J gene is TRBJ2-2, the V gene TRBV4-3; TRBD1 or TRBD2 may be the D gene (5 bases each). In germline, CDR1 is LGHNA, CDR2 YSLEER. Between the trimmed V and J ends, which lost 1 base and 1 base, there was a span of 22 bases. The CDR3 runs to 20 residues. The CDR3 protein is CASSQVLGSVGPENTGELFF. CDR3 nucleotides: TGCGCCAGCAGCCAAGTCTTGGGCAGCGTGGGACCGGAGAACACCGGGGAGCTGTTTTTT.

In nucleotides, the CDR3 is TGTGCCAGTAGGGTCTATTCCGGGGAGCTGTTTTTT. Translating it yields CASRVYSGELFF. This chain joins TRBV19 and TRBJ2-2; unclear D gene. CDR1 and CDR2 from the germline V gene are LNHDA and SQIVND (reference sequence). The CDR3 runs to 12 residues. The V end was cut by 6 bases, the J end by 6 bases, with 8 bases between.

Ten or more counts support this clonotype. This CDR3 fails to terminate in the conserved phenylalanine or tryptophan, so it likely reflects a read error. It is unclear where the CDR3 begins or ends on the DNA, so no DNA is shown, and the CDR3 is as TCRdb lists it. This chain links TRBV28 with TRBJ2-7. The CDR3 contains 8 residues when both ends are counted. Per germline, CDR1 MDHEN and CDR2 SYDVKM. CDR3 residues: CASSLGVI.

The rearrangement links TRBV29-1 to TRBJ2-1, with unresolved D. V dropped 1 base and J dropped 0 bases, with 13 bases sitting between them. Looked up from germline, CDR1 is SQVTM and CDR2 is ANQGSEA. CDR3 size: 16 residues. CDR3 amino acids: CSVEGGTSGSYNEQFF. The DNA of the CDR3 is TGCAGCGTTGAAGGGGGAACATCCGGCTCCTACAATGAGCAGTTCTTC.

CDR3 nucleotides: TGTGCCAGCAGTTACGGGGAAGTCTATCAGGTCCACTTT. This encodes CASSYGEVYQVHF. The chain combines TRBV6-2 or TRBV6-3 with TRBJ1-6; D unresolved. The CDR3 consists of 13 residues. CDR1 is MNHEY, CDR2 SVGEGT, per germline. V lost 2 bases to trimming and J lost 17 bases, with 16 bases between them.